These 8 T cell receptor beta chains were all obtained from the same sample, sequenced in a study of shared clonotypes between healthy human individuals. Produced via immunoSEQ multiplex PCR; TCRdb's table is partial and in-frame only. The table lists about 510,000 clones, roughly 85% of them singletons. Input material: PBMCs. All receptors come from a woman in her forties in good health. Some clones in this sample may be carry-over from other donors' samples.

This chain uses TRBV7-9 with TRBJ1-4; TRBD1 is a possible D gene (5 bases). Germline-derived CDR1 and CDR2 are SEHNR and FQNEAQ (reference sequence). V was shortened by 5 bases and J by 8 bases, with 18 bases between the two germline ends. This CDR3 comprises 15 residues. The DNA of the CDR3 is TGTGCCAGCAGCGGGGGAGGGGCCAGTCTGGAAAAACTGTTTTTT. Protein: CASSGGGASLEKLFF. The full variable domain, with the rest looked up from reference TRBV7-9 and TRBJ1-4, is DTGVSQNPRHKITKRGQNVTFRCDPISEHNRLYWYRQTLGQGPEFLTYFQNEAQLEKSRLLSDRFSAERPKGSFSTLEIQRTEQGDSAMYLCASSGGGASLEKLFFGSGTQLSVL.

The genes are TRBV6-1 and TRBJ1-2, with 8 nucleotides matching TRBD1. The CDR3 is 14 residues long. V trimming: 4 bases; J trimming: 3 bases; junction bases outside the gene matches: 4. Germline CDR1 and CDR2: MNHNS and SASEGT. DNA for the CDR3: TGTGCCAGCAGTGGACAGGGGATGGACTATGGCTACACCTTC. Translating gives CASSGQGMDYGYTF.

This rearrangement joins TRBV4-3 to TRBJ2-5, with a weak D call TRBD1 (5 bases). The assigned J gene may be wrong: the sequence end matches TRBJ2-7 better. Germline V gene lookup returns CDR1 LGHNA and CDR2 YSLEER. The CDR3 loop spans 13 amino acids. The CDR3 bases are TGCGCCAGCAGCCAAGGCACAGGCTACGAGCAGTACTTC. Protein product: CASSQGTGYEQYF.

This clone came up a few times. V and J are TRBV30 and TRBJ1-1, with D possibly TRBD1 on 5 matching bases. The V gene's germline CDR1 is GTSNPN and CDR2 SVGIG (reference sequence). The CDR3 totals 12 residues. With 2 bases removed from V and 7 bases from J, the gap between germline ends came to 11 bases. This CDR3 reads CAWSSRVGEAFF. The CDR3 bases are TGTGCCTGGAGTAGCAGGGTTGGTGAAGCTTTCTTT.

V is TRBV10-3 and J is TRBJ2-7; D is undetermined. There are 12 residues in the CDR3. Per the germline V gene, CDR1 is ENHRY and CDR2 is SYGVKD. V shed 2 bases and J shed 2 bases, with 4 bases lying between them. CDR3 DNA sequence: TGTGCCATCAGTGAGAGACCCTACGAGCAGTACTTC. Translation gives CAISERPYEQYF.

There are a few counts of this clone. V is TRBV4-2 and J is TRBJ2-7; 14 bases match TRBD2. V was clipped by 1 base and J by 3 bases; unmatched bases: 8. From germline, CDR1 is LGHNA and CDR2 YNFKEQ. There are 18 residues in the CDR3. The CDR3 loop is CASSQGGTGTSGSYEQYF. Written as DNA, the CDR3 is TGTGCCAGCAGCCAAGGCGGTACTGGGACTAGCGGGAGCTACGAGCAGTACTTC.

The gene calls are TRBV11-2 and TRBJ1-4; D is uncertain. The germline gives CDR1 SGHAT, CDR2 FQNNGV. The CDR3 covers 15 residues. Trimming took off 6 bases at V and 5 bases at J, with 16 bases between the two ends. CDR3 loop: CASRSYGGKNEKLFF. The CDR3 DNA reads as TGTGCCAGCAGATCCTACGGAGGGAAAAATGAAAAACTGTTTTTT. Full variable domain (rest looked up from reference TRBV11-2 and TRBJ1-4): EAGVAQSPRYKIIEKRQSVAFWCNPISGHATLYWYQQILGQGPKLLIQFQNNGVVDDSQLPKDRFSAERLKGVDSTLKIQPAKLEDSAVYLCASRSYGGKNEKLFFGSGTQLSVL.

The V gene is TRBV13, the J gene TRBJ2-1; D may be TRBD1 (6 bases). Germline V CDR1 and CDR2: PRHDT, FYEKMQ (reference sequence). This CDR3 has 17 residues. Between the trimmed V and J ends, which lost 1 base and 0 bases, there was a span of 13 bases. CDR3 bases: TGTGCCAGCAGCTTAGACACAGGGCTGAGCTCCTACAATGAGCAGTTCTTC. Encoded protein: CASSLDTGLSSYNEQFF.